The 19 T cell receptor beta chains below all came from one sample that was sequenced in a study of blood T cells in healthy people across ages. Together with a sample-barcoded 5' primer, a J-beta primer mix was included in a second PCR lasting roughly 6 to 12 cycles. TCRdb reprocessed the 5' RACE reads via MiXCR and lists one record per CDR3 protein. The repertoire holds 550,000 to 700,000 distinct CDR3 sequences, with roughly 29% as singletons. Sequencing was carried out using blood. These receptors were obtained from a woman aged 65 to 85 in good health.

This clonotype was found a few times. CDR3 coding DNA: TGTGCCAGCTCACCACCGCGACAGAGCACAGATACGCAGTATTTT. It translates to CASSPPRQSTDTQYF. V is TRBV18 and J is TRBJ2-3; weak D call: TRBD1 (5 bases). This CDR3 comprises 15 residues. From germline, CDR1 is KGHSH and CDR2 LQKENI. V was pared by 0 bases and J by 0 bases, with 7 bases between.

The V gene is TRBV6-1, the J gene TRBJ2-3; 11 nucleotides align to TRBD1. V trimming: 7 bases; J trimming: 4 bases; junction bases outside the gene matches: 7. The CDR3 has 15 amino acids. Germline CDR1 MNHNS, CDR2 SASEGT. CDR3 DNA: TGTGCCAGCAATTCCGGGACAGGGGGACCAGATACGCAGTATTTT. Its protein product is CASNSGTGGPDTQYF.

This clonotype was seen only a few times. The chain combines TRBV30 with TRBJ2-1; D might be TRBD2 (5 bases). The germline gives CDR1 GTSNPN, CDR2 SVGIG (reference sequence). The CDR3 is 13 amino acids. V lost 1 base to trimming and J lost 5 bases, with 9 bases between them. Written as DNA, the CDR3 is TGTGCCTGGAGTGCCGGGATTAACAATGAGCAGTTCTTC. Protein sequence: CAWSAGINNEQFF.

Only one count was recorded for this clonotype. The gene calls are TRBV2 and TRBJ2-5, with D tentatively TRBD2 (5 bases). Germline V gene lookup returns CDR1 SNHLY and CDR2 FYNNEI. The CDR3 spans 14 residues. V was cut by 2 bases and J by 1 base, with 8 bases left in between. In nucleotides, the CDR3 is TGTGCCAGCAGTGAAACTAGGTCCCAAGAGACCCAGTACTTC. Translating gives CASSETRSQETQYF.

Here the CDR3 reads CASSLREGPHQPQHF. For the CDR3, the DNA is TGTGCCAGCAGCTTGAGGGAAGGGCCCCATCAGCCCCAGCATTTT. V is TRBV7-8 and J is TRBJ1-5; D not certain. The germline V gene has CDR1 SGHVS and CDR2 FQNEAQ. The CDR3 length is 15 residues. The germline V and J ends were trimmed by 3 bases and 5 bases, with 14 bases remaining between them.

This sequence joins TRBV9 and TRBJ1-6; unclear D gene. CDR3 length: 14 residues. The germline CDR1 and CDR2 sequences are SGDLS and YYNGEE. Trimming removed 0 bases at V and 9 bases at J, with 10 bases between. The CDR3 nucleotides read TGTGCCAGCAGCGTAGGGTGGGGAGGTTCACCCCTCCACTTT. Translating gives CASSVGWGGSPLHF. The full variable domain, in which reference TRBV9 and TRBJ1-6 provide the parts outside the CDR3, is DSGVTQTPKHLITATGQRVTLRCSPRSGDLSVYWYQQSLDQGLQFLIQYYNGEERAKGNILERFSAQQFPDLHSELNLSSLELGDSALYFCASSVGWGGSPLHFGNGTRLTVT.

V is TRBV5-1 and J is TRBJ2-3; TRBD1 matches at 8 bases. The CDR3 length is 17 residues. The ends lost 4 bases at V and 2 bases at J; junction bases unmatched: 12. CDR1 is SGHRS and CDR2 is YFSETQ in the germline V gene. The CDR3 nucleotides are TGCGCCAGCAGCCTGCGACGGACAGGGAGCAACACAGATACGCAGTATTTT. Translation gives CASSLRRTGSNTDTQYF. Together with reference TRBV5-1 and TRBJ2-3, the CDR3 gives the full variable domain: KAGVTQTPRYLIKTRGQQVTLSCSPISGHRSVSWYQQTPGQGLQFLFEYFSETQRNKGNFPGRFSGRQFSNSRSEMNVSTLELGDSALYLCASSLRRTGSNTDTQYFGPGTRLTVL.

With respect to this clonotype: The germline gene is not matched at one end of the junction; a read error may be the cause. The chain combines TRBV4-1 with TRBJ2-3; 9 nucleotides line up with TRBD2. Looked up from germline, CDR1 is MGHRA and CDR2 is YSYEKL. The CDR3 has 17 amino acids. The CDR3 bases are TGCGCCAGCAGCCAGGGGCGCGGGGGGGCCGGCACAGATACGCATTATTTT. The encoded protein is CASSQGRGGAGTDTHYF.

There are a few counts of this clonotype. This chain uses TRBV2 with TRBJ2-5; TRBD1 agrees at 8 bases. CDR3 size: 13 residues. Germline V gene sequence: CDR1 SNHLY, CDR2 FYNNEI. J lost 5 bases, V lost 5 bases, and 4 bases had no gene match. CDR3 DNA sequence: TGTGCCAGCAGTCCGGACAGGGATGAGACCCAGTACTTC. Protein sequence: CASSPDRDETQYF.

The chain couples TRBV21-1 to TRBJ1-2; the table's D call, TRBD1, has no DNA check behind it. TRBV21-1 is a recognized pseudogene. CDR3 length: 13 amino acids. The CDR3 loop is CASLRQGAGGYTF. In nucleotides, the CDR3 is TGTGCCAGCCTCCGACAGGGGGCGGGTGGCTACACCTTC.

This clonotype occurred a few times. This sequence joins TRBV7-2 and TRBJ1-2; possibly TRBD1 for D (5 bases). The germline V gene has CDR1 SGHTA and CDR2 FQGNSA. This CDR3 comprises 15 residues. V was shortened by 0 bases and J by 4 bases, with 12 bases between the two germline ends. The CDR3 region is CASSLASGRGYGYTF. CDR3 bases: TGTGCCAGCAGCTTAGCGTCGGGAAGGGGCTATGGCTACACCTTC.

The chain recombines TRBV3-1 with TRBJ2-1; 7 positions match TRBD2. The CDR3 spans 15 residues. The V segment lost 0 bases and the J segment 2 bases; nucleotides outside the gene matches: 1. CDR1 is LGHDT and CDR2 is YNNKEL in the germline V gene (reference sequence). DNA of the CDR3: TGTGCCAGCAGCCAAGAAGCGGGGCCCTACAATGAGCAGTTCTTC. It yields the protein CASSQEAGPYNEQFF.

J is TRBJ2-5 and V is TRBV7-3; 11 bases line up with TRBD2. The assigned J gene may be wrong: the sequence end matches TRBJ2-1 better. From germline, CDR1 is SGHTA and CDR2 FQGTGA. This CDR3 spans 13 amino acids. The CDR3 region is CASSWLAGGEQFF. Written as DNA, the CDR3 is TGTGCCAGCAGTTGGCTAGCGGGAGGTGAGCAGTTCTTC.

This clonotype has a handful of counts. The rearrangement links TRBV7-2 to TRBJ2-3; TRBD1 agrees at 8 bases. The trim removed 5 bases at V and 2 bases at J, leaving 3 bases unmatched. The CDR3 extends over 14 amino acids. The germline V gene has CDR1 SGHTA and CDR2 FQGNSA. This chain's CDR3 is CASSPDRDTDTQYF. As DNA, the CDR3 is TGTGCCAGCAGCCCGGACAGGGACACAGATACGCAGTATTTT.

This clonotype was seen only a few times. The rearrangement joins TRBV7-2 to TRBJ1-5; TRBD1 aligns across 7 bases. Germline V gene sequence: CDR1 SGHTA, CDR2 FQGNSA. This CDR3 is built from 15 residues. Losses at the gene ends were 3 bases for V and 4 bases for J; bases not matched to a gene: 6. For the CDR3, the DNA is TGTGCCAGCAGCTTCGAGGACAGGCCAAATCAGCCCCAGCATTTT. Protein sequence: CASSFEDRPNQPQHF.

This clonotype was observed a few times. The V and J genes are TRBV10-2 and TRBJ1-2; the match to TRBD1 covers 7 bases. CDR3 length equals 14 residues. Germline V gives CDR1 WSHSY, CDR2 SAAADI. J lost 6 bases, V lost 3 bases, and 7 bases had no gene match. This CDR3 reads CASSDPGQVNGYTF. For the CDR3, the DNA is TGCGCCAGCAGTGACCCCGGACAGGTGAATGGCTACACCTTC.

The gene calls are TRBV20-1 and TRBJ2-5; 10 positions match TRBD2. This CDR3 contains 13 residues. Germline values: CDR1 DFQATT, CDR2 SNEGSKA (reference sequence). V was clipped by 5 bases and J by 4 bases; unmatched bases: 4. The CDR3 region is CSASSGRTETQYF. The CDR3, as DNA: TGCAGTGCTTCTAGCGGGAGAACAGAGACCCAGTACTTC.

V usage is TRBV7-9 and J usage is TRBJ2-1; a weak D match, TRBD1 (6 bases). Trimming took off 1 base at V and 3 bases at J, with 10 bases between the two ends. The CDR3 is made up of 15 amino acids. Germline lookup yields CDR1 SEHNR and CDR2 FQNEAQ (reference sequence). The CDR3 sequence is CASSLVSGHYNEQFF. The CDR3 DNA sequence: TGTGCCAGCAGCTTAGTTTCGGGACACTACAATGAGCAGTTCTTC.

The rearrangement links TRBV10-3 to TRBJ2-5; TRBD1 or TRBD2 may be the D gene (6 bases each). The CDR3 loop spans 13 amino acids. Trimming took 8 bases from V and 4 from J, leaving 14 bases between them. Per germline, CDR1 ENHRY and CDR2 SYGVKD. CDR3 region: CAILRGAGETQYF. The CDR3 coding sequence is TGTGCCATCCTAAGGGGGGCAGGAGAGACCCAGTACTTC.